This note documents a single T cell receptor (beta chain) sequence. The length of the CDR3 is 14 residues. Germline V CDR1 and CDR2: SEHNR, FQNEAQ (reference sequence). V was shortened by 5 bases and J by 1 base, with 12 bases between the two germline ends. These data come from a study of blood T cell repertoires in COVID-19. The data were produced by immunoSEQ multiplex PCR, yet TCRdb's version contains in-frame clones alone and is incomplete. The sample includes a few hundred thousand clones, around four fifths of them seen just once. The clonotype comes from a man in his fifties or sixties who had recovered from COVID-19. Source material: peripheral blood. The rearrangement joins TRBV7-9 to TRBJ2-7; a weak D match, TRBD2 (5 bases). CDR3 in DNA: TGTGCCAGCAGCCCGGCGGGTCTTTCCTACGAGCAGTACTTC. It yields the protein CASSPAGLSYEQYF. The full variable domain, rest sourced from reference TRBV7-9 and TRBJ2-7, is DTGVSQNPRHKITKRGQNVTFRCDPISEHNRLYWYRQTLGQGPEFLTYFQNEAQLEKSRLLSDRFSAERPKGSFSTLEIQRTEQGDSAMYLCASSPAGLSYEQYFGPGTRLTVT.